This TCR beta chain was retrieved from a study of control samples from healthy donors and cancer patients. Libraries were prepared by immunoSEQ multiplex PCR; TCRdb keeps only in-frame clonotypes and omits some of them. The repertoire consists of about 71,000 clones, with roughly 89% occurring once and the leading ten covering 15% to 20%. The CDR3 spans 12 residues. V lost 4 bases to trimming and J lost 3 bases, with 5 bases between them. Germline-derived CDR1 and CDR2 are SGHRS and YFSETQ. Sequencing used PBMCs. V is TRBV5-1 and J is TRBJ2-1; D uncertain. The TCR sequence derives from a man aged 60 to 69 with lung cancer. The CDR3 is CASSPGYNEQFF. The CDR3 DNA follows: TGCGCCAGCAGCCCCGGCTACAATGAGCAGTTCTTC.